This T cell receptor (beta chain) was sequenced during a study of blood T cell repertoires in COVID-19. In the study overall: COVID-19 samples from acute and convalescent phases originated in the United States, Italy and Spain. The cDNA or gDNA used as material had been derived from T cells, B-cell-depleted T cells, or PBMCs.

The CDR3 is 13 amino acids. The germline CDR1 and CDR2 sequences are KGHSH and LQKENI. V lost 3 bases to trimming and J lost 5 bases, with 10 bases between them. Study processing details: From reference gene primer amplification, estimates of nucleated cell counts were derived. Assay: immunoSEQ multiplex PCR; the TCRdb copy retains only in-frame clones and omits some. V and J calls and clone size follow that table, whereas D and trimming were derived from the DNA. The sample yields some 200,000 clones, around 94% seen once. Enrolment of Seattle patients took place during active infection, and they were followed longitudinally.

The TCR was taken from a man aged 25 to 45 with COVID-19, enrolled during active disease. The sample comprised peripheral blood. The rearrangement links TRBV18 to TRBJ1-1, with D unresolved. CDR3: CASSPEGGTEAFF. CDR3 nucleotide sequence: TGTGCCAGCTCACCGGAGGGTGGGACTGAAGCTTTCTTT.